Listed here are 5 T cell receptor beta chains from one sample, sequenced in a study of shared clonotypes between healthy human individuals. Libraries were prepared by immunoSEQ multiplex PCR; TCRdb keeps only in-frame clonotypes and omits some of them. The data hold around 980,000 clones, with around 82% observed a single time. Sequencing used memory CD4+ T cells from PBMCs. Subset described: CD45RA-negative fraction. Receptor source: a man aged 18 to 29 in good health. Some clones in this sample may be carry-over from other donors' samples.

This CDR3 is CASSLWGSSSGNTIYF. In nucleotides, the CDR3 is TGTGCCAGCAGCTTATGGGGCAGTAGCTCTGGAAACACCATATATTTT. The chain employs TRBV7-2 and TRBJ1-3; the D gene is possibly TRBD1 (5 bases). Germline V gene lookup returns CDR1 SGHTA and CDR2 FQGNSA. V dropped 2 bases and J dropped 0 bases, with 11 bases sitting between them. The CDR3 spans 16 residues.

A few counts support this clone. J is TRBJ1-5 and V is TRBV19; D gene unclear. CDR1 and CDR2 from the germline V gene are LNHDA and SQIVND (reference sequence). This CDR3 region has 12 residues. V was trimmed by 2 bases and J by 11 bases, leaving 10 bases between them. CDR3 sequence: CASSIRREAQHF. In DNA form, the CDR3 reads TGTGCCAGTAGTATAAGGCGTGAGGCCCAGCATTTT.

This clone was observed once. Sequence at one end of the junction differs from germline and may be a read error. In nucleotides, the CDR3 is TGTGCCAGCAGTTCCACGGCGGGACTAGCGGGAGAGCCATTT. Translating gives CASSSTAGLAGEPF. The gene calls are TRBV28 and TRBJ2-3; 14 positions agree with TRBD2. The CDR3 is 14 residues long. In germline, CDR1 is MDHEN, CDR2 SYDVKM.

This clone was counted a few times. V and J are TRBV10-2 and TRBJ2-7, with 9 bases fitting TRBD2. The ends lost 7 bases at V and 5 bases at J; junction bases unmatched: 9. CDR3 length: 14 amino acids. CDR1 WSHSY and CDR2 SAAADI come from the germline V gene. The CDR3 reads CASKWAGGDHEQYF. The CDR3 nucleotides read TGCGCCAGCAAGTGGGCGGGAGGGGATCACGAGCAGTACTTC.

CDR3 in DNA: TGTGCCTGGAGTGGGGGACTAAGTCCGACCGCAGATACGCAGTATTTT. It translates to CAWSGGLSPTADTQYF. The chain uses TRBV30 and TRBJ2-3; 7 bases match TRBD2. After removal of 1 base from V and 4 bases from J, the junction contained 11 bases not matched to a gene. Germline CDR1 GTSNPN, CDR2 SVGIG (reference sequence). This CDR3 is built from 16 residues.